Below, 21 T cell receptor beta chains from the same sample are listed, as sequenced in a study of control samples from healthy donors and cancer patients (dated by TCRdb to the early 2020s). The library came from the immunoSEQ multiplex PCR assay. TCRdb stores this immuneACCESS table with in-frame sequences only. Part of the clones is absent; in the studies checked, under half of the shortfall reflects unresolved V genes, and no reason is known for the rest. Present in this sample are 150,000 to 200,000 clones, 90% of which were seen just once. The biggest ten clones account for roughly 1.3% of the sample. Sequences were obtained from blood. These receptors originate from a woman between 50 and 59 years old in good health.

This rearrangement joins TRBV18 to TRBJ1-2; D is perhaps TRBD1 (6 bases). The CDR3 is 13 amino acids. V was pared by 2 bases and J by 5 bases, with 9 bases between. The germline V gene encodes CDR1 KGHSH and CDR2 LQKENI. CDR3 residues: CASSPTGRYGYTF. The CDR3 coding sequence is TGTGCCAGCTCACCAACAGGGCGGTATGGCTACACCTTC.

The chain joins TRBV11-2 to TRBJ1-1; D may be TRBD1 (5 bases). V was clipped by 1 base and J by 1 base, with 16 bases between them. The V gene's germline CDR1 is SGHAT and CDR2 FQNNGV. This CDR3 is 17 amino acids long. The CDR3 DNA is TGTGCCAGCAGCTTAGGACAGCCAGGGAAGGCGAACACTGAAGCTTTCTTT. It is translated as CASSLGQPGKANTEAFF. Based on the CDR3 plus reference TRBV11-2 and TRBJ1-1, the full variable domain is EAGVAQSPRYKIIEKRQSVAFWCNPISGHATLYWYQQILGQGPKLLIQFQNNGVVDDSQLPKDRFSAERLKGVDSTLKIQPAKLEDSAVYLCASSLGQPGKANTEAFFGQGTRLTVV.

The V gene is TRBV9, the J gene TRBJ1-1; D is perhaps TRBD1 (5 bases). The CDR3 has 16 residues. Trimming removed 0 bases at V and 1 base at J, with 13 bases between. The germline V gene encodes CDR1 SGDLS and CDR2 YYNGEE. The CDR3 bases are TGTGCCAGCAGCGTAGCCCTCGACAGTCCGAACACTGAAGCTTTCTTT. The encoded protein is CASSVALDSPNTEAFF.

The chain uses TRBV12-3 or TRBV12-4 and TRBJ2-1; 7 nucleotides align to TRBD2. After removal of 2 bases from V and 10 bases from J, the junction contained 5 bases not matched to a gene. The CDR3 is made up of 13 amino acids. The CDR3 coding sequence is TGTGCCAGCAGTTTAACCCTCGGGGGGGAGCAGTTCTTC. Its protein product is CASSLTLGGEQFF.

The rearrangement links TRBV6-5 to TRBJ1-3; D gene ambiguous. Trimming cost V 6 bases and J 0 bases, with 6 bases left between them. CDR1 is MNHEY, CDR2 SVGAGI, per germline. This CDR3 contains 13 residues. The CDR3 bases are TGTGCCAGCAGGGACCCCTCTGGAAACACCATATATTTT. Translating gives CASRDPSGNTIYF.

This chain joins TRBV15 and TRBJ2-7; D is ambiguous. Trimming took 0 bases from V and 1 from J, leaving 10 bases between them. Per the germline V gene, CDR1 is LNHNV and CDR2 is YYDKDF (reference sequence). This CDR3 spans 15 amino acids. CDR3 loop: CATSRDRPLSYEQYF. CDR3 nucleotides: TGTGCCACCAGCAGAGACCGGCCCCTATCCTACGAGCAGTACTTC.

CDR3 protein: CASSGTGPHTGELFF. DNA of the CDR3: TGTGCCAGCAGTGGGACAGGCCCTCACACCGGGGAGCTGTTTTTT. V usage is TRBV2 and J usage is TRBJ2-2; TRBD1 matches at 7 bases. CDR1 and CDR2 (germline): SNHLY, FYNNEI. After removal of 4 bases from V and 3 bases from J, the junction contained 5 bases not matched to a gene. CDR3 length: 15 residues.

V gene TRBV2 combines with J gene TRBJ1-5, with D perhaps matching TRBD1 (5 bases). Germline values: CDR1 SNHLY, CDR2 FYNNEI. The CDR3 is made up of 15 amino acids. V gave up 4 bases and J gave up 3 bases, with 13 bases separating them. Here the CDR3 reads CASSGRPGHNQPQHF. The CDR3 bases are TGTGCCAGCAGTGGCAGACCTGGACACAATCAGCCCCAGCATTTT.

V usage is TRBV7-6 and J usage is TRBJ1-3; 7 bases agree with TRBD1. In germline, CDR1 is SGHVS, CDR2 FNYEAQ. V shed 5 bases and J 0 bases; nucleotides not matched to a gene: 7. There are 16 residues in the CDR3. The CDR3 protein is CASSPQGRSSGNTIYF. Written as DNA, the CDR3 is TGTGCCAGCAGCCCACAGGGGCGTAGCTCTGGAAACACCATATATTTT. Complete variable domain (other parts from reference TRBV7-6 and TRBJ1-3): GAGVSQSPRYKVTKRGQDVALRCDPISGHVSLYWYRQALGQGPEFLTYFNYEAQQDKSGLPNDRFSAERPEGSISTLTIQRTEQRDSAMYRCASSPQGRSSGNTIYFGEGSWLTVV.

This clone was picked up one time. The CDR3 region is CATSREMGGYEQYF. CDR3 sequence (DNA): TGTGCCACCAGCAGAGAAATGGGAGGGTACGAGCAGTACTTC. The chain uses TRBV15 and TRBJ2-7; 7 bases line up with TRBD2. This CDR3 is built from 14 residues. Germline CDR1 is LNHNV and CDR2 is YYDKDF (reference sequence). Trimming removed 0 bases from V and 4 bases from J; junction bases left unmatched: 3.

The genes are TRBV14 and TRBJ1-1, with D possibly TRBD1 on 5 matching bases. V shed 4 bases and J shed 3 bases, with 21 bases lying between them. From germline, CDR1 is SGHDN and CDR2 FVKESK. CDR3 size: 17 residues. DNA of the CDR3: TGTGCCAGCAGCCCACTATTATCCTGGGGGAGAGACACTGAAGCTTTCTTT. It specifies CASSPLLSWGRDTEAFF.

The chain couples TRBV7-8 to TRBJ2-1; 12 bases align to TRBD1. Germline CDR1 and CDR2: SGHVS and FQNEAQ. V lost 1 base to trimming and J lost 8 bases; unmatched junction nucleotides: 9. The CDR3 spans 17 residues. The CDR3 nucleotides read TGTGCCAGCAGCTTAGTAGGGCCCGGGACAGGGGGCTATGAGCAGTTCTTC. Translation gives CASSLVGPGTGGYEQFF.

The genes are TRBV27 and TRBJ2-1, with D possibly matching TRBD2 (6 bases). Trimming cost V 7 bases and J 9 bases, with 16 bases left between them. The CDR3 totals 13 residues. Germline CDR1 is MNHEY and CDR2 is SMNVEV (reference sequence). CDR3 sequence: CASTLRDGAEQFF. The CDR3 DNA is TGTGCCAGCACATTGCGGGACGGGGCTGAGCAGTTCTTC.

This clone was detected once. The rearrangement joins TRBV5-1 to TRBJ2-1, with D possibly TRBD1 on 5 matching bases. There are 12 residues in the CDR3. Germline V gene lookup returns CDR1 SGHRS and CDR2 YFSETQ. The germline V and J ends were trimmed by 4 bases and 8 bases, with 10 bases remaining between them. The DNA for the CDR3 is TGCGCCAGCAGCGACAGTTTTGATGAGCAGTTCTTC. Amino acids: CASSDSFDEQFF.

This clone was seen only a few times. The chain has TRBV11-3 and TRBJ2-1; 10 bases map to TRBD2. CDR3 length: 16 residues. Losses at the gene ends were 5 bases for V and 4 bases for J; bases not matched to a gene: 8. Germline V gene lookup returns CDR1 SGHNT and CDR2 YENEEA. The CDR3 reads CASSTREREGYNEQFF. As DNA, the CDR3 is TGTGCCAGCAGCACCCGGGAGCGGGAGGGTTACAATGAGCAGTTCTTC.

CDR3 sequence: CASSKTGAPNEKLFF. CDR3 coding DNA: TGTGCCAGCAGCAAAACAGGGGCCCCTAATGAAAAACTGTTTTTT. The V gene is TRBV7-3, the J gene TRBJ1-4, with 7 nucleotides matching TRBD1. V shed 5 bases, J shed 3 bases, and the junction held 6 bases outside the gene matches. The CDR3 sequence is 15 residues long. CDR1 and CDR2 (germline): SGHTA, FQGTGA.

The chain links TRBV10-3 to TRBJ1-3, with TRBD1 as a possible D gene (5 bases). The ends were cut back, 5 bases at V and 5 bases at J, with 19 bases in the middle. The CDR3 spans 16 residues. Germline CDR1 reads ENHRY; CDR2 reads SYGVKD. The CDR3 spells CAISNPSGTSRNTIYF. The CDR3 DNA follows: TGTGCCATCAGTAACCCGTCCGGGACTTCGAGAAACACCATATATTTT.

The rearrangement links TRBV3-1 (or the pseudogene TRBV3-2) to TRBJ2-7, with D perhaps being TRBD1 or TRBD2 (5 bases each). The ends were cut back, 2 bases at V and 4 bases at J, with 12 bases in the middle. Germline V CDR1 and CDR2: LGHDT, YNNKEL (reference sequence). There are 14 residues in the CDR3. The CDR3 reads CASSQLRGAYEQYF. The DNA of the CDR3 is TGTGCCAGCAGCCAACTGAGGGGCGCGTACGAGCAGTACTTC.

V usage is TRBV2 and J usage is TRBJ1-1; no clear D. Germline V lookup: CDR1 SNHLY, CDR2 FYNNEI. The CDR3 is made up of 14 amino acids. V dropped 7 bases and J dropped 0 bases, with 12 bases sitting between them. CDR3 coding DNA: TGTGCCAGCACCCCCGACGGTTTGAACACTGAAGCTTTCTTT. Translated: CASTPDGLNTEAFF.

This chain links TRBV28 with TRBJ2-5; TRBD2 is a possible D gene (6 bases). The CDR3 runs 14 residues. Trimming removed 6 bases from V and 5 bases from J, with 16 bases in between. The germline V gene has CDR1 MDHEN and CDR2 SYDVKM. The CDR3 DNA is TGTGCCAGCAGCCGCGGTGGGGACTTGGAGACCCAGTACTTC. It codes for CASSRGGDLETQYF. Using reference TRBV28 and TRBJ2-5 for the parts outside the CDR3, the full variable domain is DVKVTQSSRYLVKRTGEKVFLECVQDMDHENMFWYRQDPGLGLRLIYFSYDVKMKEKGDIPEGYSVSREKKERFSLILESASTNQTSMYLCASSRGGDLETQYFGPGTRLLVL.

The rearrangement uses TRBV27 and TRBJ1-1; no clear D. This CDR3 is built from 13 residues. V gave up 4 bases and J gave up 5 bases, with 11 bases separating them. Germline loops: CDR1 MNHEY, CDR2 SMNVEV (reference sequence). The CDR3 is CASSYRTETEAFF. CDR3 DNA: TGTGCCAGCAGTTATCGGACTGAAACTGAAGCTTTCTTT.